What follows are 21 T cell receptor beta chains derived from one specimen sequenced in a study of memory CD4+ T cells and cytomegalovirus serostatus. Sequencing was performed with immunoSEQ multiplex PCR; in TCRdb, only in-frame clones are kept and a portion is missing. This table holds approximately 47,000 clones, about 78% found once. The sort gate was single viable CD3+CD4+CD8-CD45RO+ cells for memory CD4+ T cells. Input material: memory CD4+ T cells from blood. Receptors were obtained from an adult in good health and CMV-seronegative.

The chain couples TRBV29-1 to TRBJ1-1; D gene uncertain. V lost 5 bases and J 2 bases, leaving 12 bases between the germline ends. CDR1 and CDR2 from the germline V gene are SQVTM and ANQGSEA. The CDR3 is 13 residues long. CDR3: CSVPKEGNTEAFF. The CDR3 DNA reads as TGCAGCGTTCCCAAGGAGGGTAACACTGAAGCTTTCTTT.

The chain recombines TRBV21-1 with TRBJ1-5. TRBV21-1 constitutes a pseudogene. The CDR3 sequence is 19 residues long. This chain's CDR3 is CASTKREGEWQERNQPQHF. In DNA form, the CDR3 reads TGTGCCAGCACCAAGCGGGAGGGGGAATGGCAGGAACGGAATCAGCCCCAGCATTTT.

The chain couples TRBV18 to TRBJ1-1; maybe TRBD1 (5 bases). Per germline, CDR1 KGHSH and CDR2 LQKENI. The CDR3 contains 14 residues. Trimming cost V 3 bases and J 6 bases, with 14 bases left between them. The CDR3 sequence is CASSPEGSVAEAFF. In nucleotides, the CDR3 is TGTGCCAGCTCACCCGAGGGGTCCGTCGCTGAAGCTTTCTTT. Full variable domain (remainder filled in from reference TRBV18 and TRBJ1-1): NAGVMQNPRHLVRRRGQEARLRCSPMKGHSHVYWYRQLPEEGLKFMVYLQKENIIDESGMPKERFSAEFPKEGPSILRIQQVVRGDSAAYFCASSPEGSVAEAFFGQGTRLTVV.

DNA for the CDR3: TGTGCCAGCAGCCAACGAAGGGATTCACCCCTCCACTTT. Residues: CASSQRRDSPLHF. V usage is TRBV14 and J usage is TRBJ1-6; D gene uncertain. V lost 2 bases, J lost 8 bases, and 7 bases lay in between. There are 13 residues in the CDR3. Germline loops: CDR1 SGHDN, CDR2 FVKESK. Drawing the rest from reference TRBV14 and TRBJ1-6, the complete variable domain is EAGVTQFPSHSVIEKGQTVTLRCDPISGHDNLYWYRRVMGKEIKFLLHFVKESKQDESGMPNNRFLAERTGGTYSTLKVQPAELEDSGVYFCASSQRRDSPLHFGNGTRLTVT.

This chain links TRBV6-4 with TRBJ1-2; D is unclear. The V end lost 4 bases, the J end lost 4 bases, and 13 bases lay between the germline ends. Germline lookup yields CDR1 MRHNA and CDR2 SNTAGT. The CDR3 extends over 14 amino acids. CDR3 DNA sequence: TGTGCCAGCAGTGGGAAGGGCGCTCCCTATGGCTACACCTTC. Translated, it gives CASSGKGAPYGYTF.

The chain combines TRBV9 with TRBJ1-3; TRBD1 aligns across 7 bases. CDR3 size: 16 residues. The germline V gene has CDR1 SGDLS and CDR2 YYNGEE. The junction had 6 bases not matched to a gene; V was cut back by 3 bases and J by 0 bases. The CDR3 bases are TGTGCCAGCAGCGATAGGGGGCTTGCCTCTGGAAACACCATATATTTT. Encoded protein: CASSDRGLASGNTIYF.

CDR3 DNA: TGTGCCAGCTTCCGGACAGCCTCTGGAAACACCATATATTTT. Protein sequence: CASFRTASGNTIYF. The chain carries TRBV7-9 and TRBJ1-3; D is perhaps TRBD1 (6 bases). V was pared by 8 bases and J by 0 bases, with 11 bases between. CDR1 and CDR2 (germline): SEHNR, FQNEAQ (reference sequence). The CDR3 covers 14 residues.

The V and J genes are TRBV11-2 and TRBJ1-2; D possibly corresponds to TRBD1 (6 bases). CDR1 SGHAT and CDR2 FQNNGV come from the germline V gene. V was clipped by 7 bases and J by 1 base, with 16 bases between them. The CDR3 sequence is 15 residues long. This CDR3 is CASTTGQINNYGYTF. The CDR3, as DNA: TGTGCCAGCACCACCGGACAGATTAATAACTATGGCTACACCTTC.

The chain combines TRBV7-2 with TRBJ1-5; TRBD1 might be the D (6 bases). This CDR3 contains 15 residues. V gave up 0 bases and J gave up 6 bases, with 12 bases separating them. CDR1 is SGHTA and CDR2 is FQGNSA in the germline V gene. CDR3 in DNA: TGTGCCAGCAGCTTAGCAGGGGGGGCGGCTCAGCCCCAGCATTTT. This sequence encodes CASSLAGGAAQPQHF. Complete variable domain (other parts from reference TRBV7-2 and TRBJ1-5): GAGVSQSPSNKVTEKGKDVELRCDPISGHTALYWYRQSLGQGLEFLIYFQGNSAPDKSGLPSDRFSAERTGGSVSTLTIQRTQQEDSAVYLCASSLAGGAAQPQHFGDGTRLSIL.

The rearrangement links TRBV7-2 to TRBJ2-7; D is possibly TRBD2 (6 bases). V was cut by 5 bases and J by 1 base, with 15 bases left in between. Looked up from germline, CDR1 is SGHTA and CDR2 is FQGNSA. The CDR3 loop spans 15 amino acids. DNA of the CDR3: TGTGCCAGCAGCCCAAGCGTACTAGCTTCCTACGAGCAGTACTTC. Amino acids: CASSPSVLASYEQYF.

CDR3 DNA sequence: TGTGCCAGCAGTCCCGGACGGCGCAATCAGCCCCAGCATTTT. It specifies CASSPGRRNQPQHF. This chain uses TRBV28 with TRBJ1-5, with D unclear. This CDR3 has 14 amino acids. Trimming stripped 5 bases from V and 2 bases from J, with 10 bases between. Germline assignment: CDR1 MDHEN and CDR2 SYDVKM.

The chain uses TRBV5-6 and TRBJ1-1; D uncertain. CDR3 size: 13 residues. The V gene's germline CDR1 is SGHDT and CDR2 YYEEEE. V was clipped by 2 bases and J by 5 bases, with 10 bases between them. CDR3 sequence (DNA): TGTGCCAGCAGCTTACCCCGGAGAACTGAAGCTTTCTTT. Protein sequence: CASSLPRRTEAFF. Together with reference TRBV5-6 and TRBJ1-1, the CDR3 gives the full variable domain: DAGVTQSPTHLIKTRGQQVTLRCSPKSGHDTVSWYQQALGQGPQFIFQYYEEEERQRGNFPDRFSGHQFPNYSSELNVNALLLGDSALYLCASSLPRRTEAFFGQGTRLTVV.

The chain combines TRBV6-1 with TRBJ1-1; a weak D match, TRBD1 (6 bases). Trimming cost V 10 bases and J 0 bases, with 12 bases left between them. The CDR3 runs 13 residues. Germline CDR1 reads MNHNS; CDR2 reads SASEGT. CDR3 DNA sequence: TGTGCCATTGGACAGCTTTTGAACACTGAAGCTTTCTTT. Its translation: CAIGQLLNTEAFF.

A remark on this clone: The sample holds other DNA sequences that translate to the same CDR3. V usage is TRBV6-6 and J usage is TRBJ1-5; unclear D gene. Germline-derived CDR1 and CDR2 are MNHNY and SVGAGI (reference sequence). The CDR3 runs to 13 residues. V was clipped by 5 bases and J by 6 bases, with 11 bases between them. The CDR3 is CASSLGDSQPQHF. The CDR3 coding sequence is TGTGCCAGCAGTCTCGGAGATAGTCAGCCCCAGCATTTT.

This chain connects TRBV19 to TRBJ2-3; maybe TRBD2 (7 bases). CDR1 and CDR2 from the germline V gene are LNHDA and SQIVND (reference sequence). V lost 0 bases and J 8 bases, leaving 15 bases between the germline ends. CDR3 length: 15 amino acids. DNA for the CDR3: TGTGCCAGTAGTATAGATGGCAAGGGGGGGGCTACGCAGTATTTT. Amino acids: CASSIDGKGGATQYF.

This clone came up once. The chain couples TRBV5-4 to TRBJ2-5, with D perhaps matching TRBD1 (6 bases). Trimming stripped 0 bases from V and 9 bases from J, with 18 bases between. CDR1 and CDR2 (germline): SGHNT, YYREEE (reference sequence). The CDR3 loop spans 15 amino acids. CDR3 sequence reads: CASSLDLGQDSPQYF. The CDR3 nucleotides are TGTGCCAGCAGCTTGGACCTAGGGCAGGACAGCCCCCAGTACTTC.

The rearrangement uses TRBV2 and TRBJ2-1; no clear D gene. The V gene's germline CDR1 is SNHLY and CDR2 FYNNEI. This CDR3 has 13 residues. Trimming took 6 bases from V and 5 from J, leaving 11 bases between them. CDR3: CASRWSRDNEQFF. CDR3 coding DNA: TGTGCCAGCAGGTGGTCAAGGGACAATGAGCAGTTCTTC.

This clone was seen a handful of times. The chain combines TRBV19 with TRBJ1-2; D remains unclear. This CDR3 region has 16 residues. Trimming removed 3 bases at V and 2 bases at J, with 16 bases between. CDR1 is LNHDA and CDR2 is SQIVND in the germline V gene (reference sequence). The CDR3 nucleotides are TGTGCCAGTAGTATTGGCCTCGGGCAGGAGAACTATGGCTACACCTTC. Its translation: CASSIGLGQENYGYTF.

The gene calls are TRBV29-1 and TRBJ2-3, with 9 bases identical to TRBD2. The V and J ends lost 8 bases and 2 bases, in that order; junction bases with no gene match: 8. The CDR3 runs 14 residues. CDR1 and CDR2 from the germline V gene are SQVTM and ANQGSEA. The CDR3 sequence is CSSSGAYVTDTQYF. Here the CDR3 DNA reads TGCAGCTCTAGCGGGGCCTACGTCACAGATACGCAGTATTTT.

The chain carries TRBV7-2 and TRBJ2-7, with 8 bases matching TRBD2. Germline V gene sequence: CDR1 SGHTA, CDR2 FQGNSA. The V gene end was trimmed by 1 base and the J gene end by 0 bases; junction bases not matched to a gene: 8. This CDR3 spans 17 amino acids. The CDR3 region is CASSLGLAGVSSYEQYF. CDR3 coding DNA: TGTGCCAGCAGCTTAGGGCTAGCGGGCGTTAGCTCCTACGAGCAGTACTTC.

The genes are TRBV5-8 and TRBJ2-2; D possibly uses TRBD1 or TRBD2 (5 bases each). The V end was cut by 5 bases, the J end by 5 bases, with 19 bases between. The CDR3 sequence is 16 residues long. Germline V gene data show CDR1 as SGHTS and CDR2 as YDEGEE. In nucleotides, the CDR3 is TGTGCCAGCAGTCTCCCTTTGGGGGTCGGAACCGGGGAGCTGTTTTTT. The encoded protein is CASSLPLGVGTGELFF.